The 9 T cell receptor beta chains below come from one sample, sequenced in a study of T cells after yellow fever vaccination. One entry per CDR3 protein results from TCRdb running MiXCR on the 5' RACE reads. The table records 300,000 to 350,000 distinct CDR3 sequences, 4% of them present only once. The sequencing used PBMCs, collected 5 days after the yellow fever booster vaccination. The receptor set was obtained from a man in his late teens or twenties who received the YFV17D yellow fever vaccine.

In its sample, this clonotype was seen many times. This rearrangement joins TRBV19 to TRBJ2-2, with no clear D. The CDR3 length is 13 residues. Germline V gene sequence: CDR1 LNHDA, CDR2 SQIVND (reference sequence). V shed 7 bases and J shed 6 bases, with 12 bases lying between them. CDR3 region: CASTVIGSGELFF. In nucleotides, the CDR3 is TGTGCCAGTACGGTCATCGGGTCCGGGGAGCTGTTTTTT.

The chain has TRBV4-2 and TRBJ2-3; 9 nucleotides match TRBD2. Germline CDR1 LGHNA, CDR2 YNFKEQ. CDR3 size: 17 residues. With V trimmed by 0 bases and J by 2 bases, 6 bases remained unmatched. CDR3 residues: CASSQDIAGDPTDTQYF. The CDR3 DNA reads as TGTGCCAGCAGCCAAGACATAGCGGGGGATCCCACAGATACGCAGTATTTT.

This clonotype came up a few times. The chain recombines TRBV6-2 or TRBV6-3 with TRBJ2-5; D gene ambiguous. This CDR3 contains 16 residues. The V end lost 2 bases, the J end lost 6 bases, and 19 bases lay between the germline ends. The germline CDR1 and CDR2 sequences are MNHEY and SVGEGT. The CDR3 region is CASSYVRTTMGKTQYF. The CDR3 DNA follows: TGTGCCAGCAGTTACGTGAGGACGACAATGGGAAAGACCCAGTACTTC.

The chain joins TRBV6-2 or TRBV6-3 to TRBJ2-7; D possibly corresponds to TRBD1 (6 bases). V was shortened by 2 bases and J by 3 bases, with 8 bases between the two germline ends. The CDR3 is 13 residues long. Germline lookup yields CDR1 MNHEY and CDR2 SVGEGT. CDR3 amino acids: CASSYEDSYEQYV. The CDR3 nucleotides read TGTGCCAGCAGTTACGAGGACAGCTACGAGCAGTACGTC.

The rearrangement joins TRBV7-9 to TRBJ1-3, with D unclear. The CDR3 length is 13 residues. Trimming took off 4 bases at V and 6 bases at J, with 10 bases between the two ends. CDR1 and CDR2 from the germline V gene are SEHNR and FQNEAQ (reference sequence). CDR3: CASSSLVENTIYF. CDR3 nucleotides: TGTGCCAGCAGCTCCCTAGTAGAAAACACCATATATTTT.

This clonotype came up a few times. The chain carries TRBV12-5 and TRBJ1-1; D is ambiguous. Trimming removed 3 bases from V and 5 bases from J, with 7 bases in between. Germline-derived CDR1 and CDR2 are LGHNT and FRNRAP. The CDR3 loop spans 12 amino acids. CDR3 sequence: CASGLEQTEAFF. The CDR3 DNA reads as TGTGCTAGTGGTTTAGAACAGACTGAAGCTTTCTTT.

This clonotype was recorded at least ten times. V gene TRBV7-2 combines with J gene TRBJ1-2, with D perhaps matching TRBD1 (5 bases). The germline V and J ends were trimmed by 5 bases and 6 bases, with 22 bases remaining between them. Germline V lookup: CDR1 SGHTA, CDR2 FQGNSA. The CDR3 spans 16 residues. The CDR3 coding sequence is TGTGCCAGCAGCAAAAGACGGTGGGGGTCCGAGGATGGCTACACCTTC. Translation gives CASSKRRWGSEDGYTF.

The sample holds a few counts of this clonotype. The genes are TRBV20-1 and TRBJ2-5; TRBD2 matches at 11 bases. Trimming took 5 bases from V and 4 from J; bases not matched to a gene: 6. This CDR3 region has 14 residues. The germline CDR1 and CDR2 sequences are DFQATT and SNEGSKA (reference sequence). This chain's CDR3 is CSADSGGAGETQYF. CDR3 nucleotide sequence: TGCAGTGCTGATAGCGGGGGGGCAGGAGAGACCCAGTACTTC.

Ten or more counts support this clonotype. The chain is built from TRBV6-5 and TRBJ2-7; 7 nucleotides line up with TRBD1. CDR1 and CDR2 (germline): MNHEY, SVGAGI. V dropped 4 bases and J dropped 3; count of bases not matched to a gene: 3. The CDR3 is made up of 13 amino acids. This chain's CDR3 is CASSSGQLYEQYV. As DNA, the CDR3 is TGTGCCAGCAGTTCGGGACAGCTCTACGAGCAGTACGTC.